The clone carrying this T cell receptor (beta chain) was detected a few times. Indicated time point: after neoadjuvant nivolumab, at surgical resection. Stage II-IVA oral cavity squamous cell carcinoma was new and untreated by systemic or radiation therapy. The patients had HPV-negative, locally advanced oral cavity squamous cell carcinoma. Analysis of PBMCs was direct, with no culture step. The data derive from a study of neoadjuvant anti-PD-1 for oral cavity cancer. The assay was immunoSEQ multiplex PCR, and TCRdb's table has in-frame clones only and misses some. The table shows approximately 8,400 clones, with around three quarters occurring only once. Germline V gene sequence: CDR1 SGHRS, CDR2 YFSETQ. Trimming pared 4 bases from V and 2 bases from J, leaving 9 bases between. This CDR3 has 13 residues.

The sequenced sample was PBMCs, obtained after nivolumab (anti-PD-1) treatment. The TCR sequence derives from a person aged 35 to 85 with oral cavity squamous cell carcinoma. The chain uses TRBV5-1 and TRBJ1-1, with D possibly matching TRBD1 (6 bases). Here the CDR3 DNA reads TGCGCCAGCAGCGGACAGCTTAACACTGAAGCTTTCTTT. The encoded protein is CASSGQLNTEAFF. Drawing the rest from reference TRBV5-1 and TRBJ1-1, the complete variable domain is KAGVTQTPRYLIKTRGQQVTLSCSPISGHRSVSWYQQTPGQGLQFLFEYFSETQRNKGNFPGRFSGRQFSNSRSEMNVSTLELGDSALYLCASSGQLNTEAFFGQGTRLTVV.